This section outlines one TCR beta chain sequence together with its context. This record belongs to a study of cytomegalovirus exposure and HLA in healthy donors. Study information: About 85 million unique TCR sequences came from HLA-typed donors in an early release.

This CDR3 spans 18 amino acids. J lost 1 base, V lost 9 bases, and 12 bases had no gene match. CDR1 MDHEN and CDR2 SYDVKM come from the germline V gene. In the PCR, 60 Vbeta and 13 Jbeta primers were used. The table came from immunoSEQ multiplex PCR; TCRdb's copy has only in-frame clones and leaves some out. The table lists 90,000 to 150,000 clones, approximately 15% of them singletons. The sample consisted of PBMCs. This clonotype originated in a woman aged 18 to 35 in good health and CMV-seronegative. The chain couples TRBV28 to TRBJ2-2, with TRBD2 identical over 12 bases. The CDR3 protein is CASETSGSRKRNTGELFF. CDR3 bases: TGTGCCAGTGAGACTAGCGGGAGCCGAAAAAGGAACACCGGGGAGCTGTTTTTT.